Below, 15 T cell receptor beta chains from the same sample are listed, as sequenced in a study of cytomegalovirus exposure and HLA in healthy donors. The PCR used 60 Vbeta and 13 Jbeta primers. Sequencing used immunoSEQ multiplex PCR; TCRdb keeps in-frame clones, though not all of them. Among just over 200,000 clones listed, roughly 84% were seen once. Sequencing was done on a sample of PBMCs. These receptors originate from a man aged 50-60 years in good health and CMV-seronegative.

The rearrangement uses TRBV5-6 and TRBJ2-5; D is unclear. Germline values: CDR1 SGHDT, CDR2 YYEEEE. Trimming stripped 0 bases from V and 1 base from J, with 16 bases between. The CDR3 covers 17 residues. CDR3: CASSLAQQQMSQETQYF. The CDR3 nucleotides are TGTGCCAGCAGCTTGGCCCAACAGCAGATGTCCCAAGAGACCCAGTACTTC.

The V and J genes are TRBV9 and TRBJ2-1; 14 bases fit TRBD2. The CDR3 is 16 amino acids. Germline V lookup: CDR1 SGDLS, CDR2 YYNGEE. Trimming cost V 0 bases and J 7 bases; bases outside gene matches: 3. The CDR3 protein is CASSVAGTSGSNEQFF. CDR3 sequence (DNA): TGTGCCAGCAGCGTAGCTGGGACTAGCGGGAGTAATGAGCAGTTCTTC.

This clone was seen a single time. The chain combines TRBV5-1 with TRBJ2-5; the D gene is possibly TRBD2 (7 bases). Germline values: CDR1 SGHRS, CDR2 YFSETQ. V was pared by 0 bases and J by 10 bases, with 16 bases between. This CDR3 is built from 14 residues. In nucleotides, the CDR3 is TGCGCCAGCAGCTTGGAGGGGGGGGGAGACAGCCAGTACTTC. This codes for CASSLEGGGDSQYF.

This clone was detected only a few times. This sequence joins TRBV27 and TRBJ2-1, with 8 nucleotides matching TRBD2. CDR3 length equals 15 residues. The junction had 9 bases not matched to a gene; V was cut back by 4 bases and J by 7 bases. The germline V gene has CDR1 MNHEY and CDR2 SMNVEV (reference sequence). The CDR3, as DNA: TGTGCCAGCAGTTCTTTCGCGGGAGGACGGAATGAGCAGTTCTTC. Residues: CASSSFAGGRNEQFF.

The rearrangement links TRBV6-5 to TRBJ2-7, with 9 positions matching TRBD1. The V segment lost 5 bases and the J segment 2 bases; nucleotides outside the gene matches: 4. The CDR3 contains 14 residues. The germline V gene encodes CDR1 MNHEY and CDR2 SVGAGI. The CDR3 here is CASSRTGAAYEQYF. For the CDR3, the DNA is TGTGCCAGCAGTAGGACAGGGGCGGCCTACGAGCAGTACTTC.

This chain connects TRBV6-1 to TRBJ2-5; 8 nucleotides match TRBD2. V lost 4 bases to trimming and J lost 4 bases; unmatched junction nucleotides: 8. The CDR3 extends over 15 amino acids. The germline CDR1 and CDR2 sequences are MNHNS and SASEGT. The chain's CDR3 is CASSAGGTSGETQYF. The DNA of the CDR3 is TGTGCCAGCAGTGCTGGCGGAACTAGCGGAGAGACCCAGTACTTC.

The CDR3 nucleotides read TGTGCCAGCAGCTCAACTTCGGACTCATCCTACAATGAGCAGTTCTTC. It is translated as CASSSTSDSSYNEQFF. J is TRBJ2-1 and V is TRBV9; D is perhaps TRBD2 (5 bases). In germline, CDR1 is SGDLS, CDR2 YYNGEE. The CDR3 runs 16 residues. V dropped 4 bases and J dropped 1 base, with 15 bases sitting between them. Using reference TRBV9 and TRBJ2-1 for the parts outside the CDR3, the full variable domain is DSGVTQTPKHLITATGQRVTLRCSPRSGDLSVYWYQQSLDQGLQFLIQYYNGEERAKGNILERFSAQQFPDLHSELNLSSLELGDSALYFCASSSTSDSSYNEQFFGPGTRLTVL.

This chain connects TRBV23-1 to TRBJ1-1; D remains ambiguous. TRBV23-1 is identified as an open reading frame with a role that is uncertain. The CDR3 is made up of 13 amino acids. Trimming removed 7 bases from V and 6 bases from J, with 15 bases in between. CDR3 DNA: TGCGCCAGCATATTGTCCTTGGGCCCTGAAGCTTTCTTT. It encodes CASILSLGPEAFF.

The CDR3 DNA is TGTGCCAGCAGTTTCGAAGCGGGAGGGTATAACGAGCAGTACTTC. Protein product: CASSFEAGGYNEQYF. The rearrangement links TRBV6-6 to TRBJ2-7, with 10 bases identical to TRBD2. The CDR3 totals 15 residues. The germline gives CDR1 MNHNY, CDR2 SVGAGI (reference sequence). The trim removed 4 bases at V and 5 bases at J, leaving 8 bases unmatched.

The chain is built from TRBV19 and TRBJ2-2; 7 nucleotides agree with TRBD1. This CDR3 region has 14 residues. From germline, CDR1 is LNHDA and CDR2 SQIVND (reference sequence). V lost 3 bases and J lost 6; bases outside the gene matches: 4. CDR3 nucleotides: TGTGCCAGTAGTATCGGGACAGTCCCCGGGGAGCTGTTTTTT. Translating it yields CASSIGTVPGELFF. Drawing the rest from reference TRBV19 and TRBJ2-2, the complete variable domain is DGGITQSPKYLFRKEGQNVTLSCEQNLNHDAMYWYRQDPGQGLRLIYYSQIVNDFQKGDIAEGYSVSREKKESFPLTVTSAQKNPTAFYLCASSIGTVPGELFFGEGSRLTVL.

The genes are TRBV14 and TRBJ2-7, with a possible D match to TRBD2 (6 bases). Trimming removed 0 bases at V and 6 bases at J, with 15 bases between. CDR3 length: 15 amino acids. CDR1 SGHDN and CDR2 FVKESK come from the germline V gene. DNA of the CDR3: TGTGCCAGCAGCCAAGAGGACGGGAGAGGGAGCGAGCAGTACTTC. It is translated as CASSQEDGRGSEQYF.

In this sample, this clone turned up once. V gene TRBV4-1 combines with J gene TRBJ2-1, with TRBD1 matching 8 bases. There are 15 residues in the CDR3. V shed 2 bases and J 10 bases; nucleotides not matched to a gene: 10. Germline CDR1 MGHRA, CDR2 YSYEKL. CDR3 protein: CASSQPGQGVREQFF. Here the CDR3 DNA reads TGCGCCAGCAGCCAACCCGGACAGGGAGTTAGGGAGCAGTTCTTC.

The rearrangement links TRBV6-5 to TRBJ1-5; D is perhaps TRBD1 (6 bases). CDR3 length equals 14 residues. V lost 4 bases and J lost 3, with 10 bases in between. The germline gives CDR1 MNHEY, CDR2 SVGAGI. The CDR3 coding sequence is TGTGCCAGCAGTTCACAGGGTTACAATCAGCCCCAGCATTTT. Protein: CASSSQGYNQPQHF.

In its sample, this clone was seen once. The chain combines TRBV5-1 with TRBJ1-5; 9 bases are shared with TRBD1. With V trimmed by 4 bases and J by 4 bases, 6 bases remained unmatched. Germline loops: CDR1 SGHRS, CDR2 YFSETQ. This CDR3 spans 15 amino acids. The CDR3 reads CASSVTGGGNQPQHF. DNA for the CDR3: TGCGCCAGCAGCGTGACAGGGGGAGGAAATCAGCCCCAGCATTTT.

With respect to this clone: This sample also contains other DNA sequences that code for the same CDR3. V usage is TRBV5-1 and J usage is TRBJ1-5; D is unclear. Trimming took off 0 bases at V and 4 bases at J, with 11 bases between the two ends. Germline V gene data show CDR1 as SGHRS and CDR2 as YFSETQ. The CDR3 runs to 15 residues. CDR3 residues: CASSLAGGSNQPQHF. DNA for the CDR3: TGCGCCAGCAGCTTGGCCGGCGGGAGTAATCAGCCCCAGCATTTT. The full variable domain, with the rest looked up from reference TRBV5-1 and TRBJ1-5, is KAGVTQTPRYLIKTRGQQVTLSCSPISGHRSVSWYQQTPGQGLQFLFEYFSETQRNKGNFPGRFSGRQFSNSRSEMNVSTLELGDSALYLCASSLAGGSNQPQHFGDGTRLSIL.